The clone carrying this TCR beta chain occurred once. Its target is unknown. The sample originates from a study of graft-versus-host responses after intestinal transplantation. Background on the study: After anti-thymocyte globulin induction, recipients took tacrolimus and steroids for three to four years. General observations from the study: Present in recipient marrow, GvH clones included some that appeared first in ileum or blood.

The assay was immunoSEQ multiplex PCR, and TCRdb's table has in-frame clones only and misses some. The top ten hold 0.39% of the sample, which has around 67,000 clones, about 87% seen once. Germline trimming cut 5 bases from V and 6 bases from J; bases unmatched to any gene: 9. CDR1 and CDR2 from the germline V gene are LNHDA and SQIVND (reference sequence). This CDR3 is 16 amino acids long. This TCR was sampled from a human donor who was the organ donor for an intestinal transplant. The chain is built from TRBV19 and TRBJ1-6; 8 positions agree with TRBD1. Sample: unstimulated CD4+ T cells sorted from spleen or lymph node cells, taken before transplant. DNA of the CDR3: TGTGCCAGTAGTCAAGGACAGGGACTTGCTAATTCACCCCTCCACTTT. This gives the protein CASSQGQGLANSPLHF.